Listed below are T cell receptor beta chains from one sample, sequenced in a study of blood T cell repertoires in COVID-19. Measured with immunoSEQ multiplex PCR; TCRdb has only the in-frame clones, and not every one. The sample includes 53,000 or so clones, around 83% of them seen just once. Sequenced material: peripheral blood. These receptors were obtained from an older man with active COVID-19. Both conserved end residues are part of each CDR3. D genes are given only for firm matches. Where a row states a size, it is once, few, many or the class of an expanded clone; other rows omit it.

TRBJ1-1,TRBV4-3,NA,TRBD1,14,TGCGCCAGCAGCCAAGATCCGACAGGGGGTGAAGCTTTCTTT,CASSQDPTGGEAFF
TRBJ1-2,TRBV5-1,NA,NA,14,TGCGCCAGCAGCTTGTTGACAGGCGCCTATGGCTACACCTTC,CASSLLTGAYGYTF
TRBJ1-1,TRBV6-5,NA,NA,16,TGTGCCAGCAGTTACTTTGGGGGGACTATGAACACTGAAGCTTTCTTT,CASSYFGGTMNTEAFF
TRBJ1-4,TRBV19,NA,TRBD1,16,TGTGCCAGTAGTATTCGACAGGGGGCGGATGGTGAAAAACTGTTTTTT,CASSIRQGADGEKLFF
TRBJ1-4,TRBV6-1,NA,TRBD1,18,TGTGCCAGCAGTGAATCACAGGGGTGGGGAGGTGCTAATGAAAAACTGTTTTTT,CASSESQGWGGANEKLFF
TRBJ1-5,TRBV18,NA,TRBD1,15,TGTGCCAGCTCACAGGACAGGGGGCTTAGTCAGCCCCAGCATTTT,CASSQDRGLSQPQHF
TRBJ2-5,TRBV6-2/TRBV6-3,NA,NA,12,TGTGCCAGCAGTTCCTCCGTAGAGACCCAGTACTTC,CASSSSVETQYF
TRBJ2-5,TRBV25-1,once,NA,15,TGTGCCAGCAGTGAATGGGCGGGACAGCGAGAGACCCAGTACTTC,CASSEWAGQRETQYF
TRBJ2-2,TRBV5-1,NA,NA,14,TGCGCCAGCAGCTTGGCCGCCAGCACCGGGGAGCTGTTTTTT,CASSLAASTGELFF
TRBJ1-2,TRBV6-6,NA,NA,15,TGTGCCAGCAGTTACTCCTCTACCCAGAGGTATGGCTACACCTTC,CASSYSSTQRYGYTF
TRBJ2-5,TRBV19,NA,NA,12,TGTGCCAGTAGTTCAGGGTGGGAGACCCAGTACTTC,CASSSGWETQYF
TRBJ2-1,TRBV10-3,NA,TRBD2,15,TGTGCCATCAGTGACTTAGCGGGGGACGCCATTGAGCAGTTCTTC,CAISDLAGDAIEQFF
TRBJ1-5,TRBV6-5,once,TRBD1,15,TGTGCCAGCAGACAGGGGCTGGGGAACAATCAGCCCCAGCATTTT,CASRQGLGNNQPQHF
TRBJ2-1,TRBV9,NA,NA,15,TGTGCCAGCAGCGTAGGAGAGGCAGCGCCCAATGAGCAGTTCTTC,CASSVGEAAPNEQFF
TRBJ2-1,TRBV29-1,NA,TRBD1,14,TGCAGCGCCCGACAGGGGGGACAGAACAATGAGCAGTTCTTC,CSARQGGQNNEQFF
TRBJ1-2,TRBV5-1,NA,NA,13,TGCGCCAGCAGCTTGGCCGCCAGGGGCGGCTACACCTTC,CASSLAARGGYTF
TRBJ1-4,TRBV25-1,NA,NA,14,TGTGCCAGCGGTCCGGGGGGAGGTACTGAAAAACTGTTTTTT,CASGPGGGTEKLFF
TRBJ2-2,TRBV19,NA,NA,15,TGTGCCAGTAGTATTCCGGGGGTCGGCACCGGGGAGCTGTTTTTT,CASSIPGVGTGELFF
TRBJ1-2,TRBV6-5,NA,TRBD1,14,TGTGCCAGCAGGGGAACAGGGGCTAACTATGGCTACACCTTC,CASRGTGANYGYTF
TRBJ2-1,TRBV7-9,NA,NA,14,TGTGCCAGCAGTCCGGGCCCTAGCAAGGGTGAGCAGTTCTTC,CASSPGPSKGEQFF
TRBJ2-2,TRBV4-1,NA,NA,13,TGCGCCAGCAGAGGGGGGGGCACCGGGGAGCTGTTTTTT,CASRGGGTGELFF
TRBJ1-4,TRBV19,NA,NA,13,TGTGCCAGCCTAGGAGCCGTTAATGAAAAACTGTTTTTT,CASLGAVNEKLFF
TRBJ2-2,TRBV5-1,NA,TRBD2,15,TGCGCCAGCAGCTTGGGACTAGCGGGGTCCGGGGAGCTGTTTTTT,CASSLGLAGSGELFF
TRBJ2-7,TRBV7-2,NA,NA,14,TGTGCCAGCAGCTTGGGGGATGGAGGGTACGAGCAGTACTTC,CASSLGDGGYEQYF
TRBJ2-2,TRBV5-1,NA,TRBD1,16,TGCGCCAGCAGCTTAGGACAGGGGGGAGGCACCGGGGAGCTGTTTTTT,CASSLGQGGGTGELFF
TRBJ2-1,TRBV12-5,NA,NA,15,TGTGCTAGTGGTTTAGGCGGGGCCCCGAGCAATGAGCAGTTCTTC,CASGLGGAPSNEQFF
TRBJ2-3,TRBV24-1,NA,NA,11,TGTGCCACCAGCAGGCGAGATACGCAGTATTTT,CATSRRDTQYF
TRBJ2-7,TRBV5-1,NA,TRBD2,15,TGCGCCAGCAGCCAAGCGGGGGGGCCCTCCTACGAGCAGTACTTC,CASSQAGGPSYEQYF
TRBJ1-2,TRBV7-9,medium-sized,NA,15,TGTGCCAGCAGCTTAAACTCCGCCAGGGTTGATGGCTACACCTTC,CASSLNSARVDGYTF
TRBJ1-1,TRBV3-1/TRBV3-2,NA,NA,14,TGTGCCAGCAGCCGCGGACAGCCGGACACTGAAGCTTTCTTT,CASSRGQPDTEAFF
TRBJ2-7,TRBV7-2,NA,NA,14,TGTGCCAGCAGCTCCGGCGGACAGTCCTACGAGCAGTACTTC,CASSSGGQSYEQYF
TRBJ2-7,TRBV18,NA,TRBD1,14,TGTGCCAGCCGGAGACAGGGTGGGGACTACGAGCAGTACTTC,CASRRQGGDYEQYF
TRBJ1-1,TRBV11-1,NA,NA,16,TGTGCCAGCAGCTTAATTAGCAGGGGAATGAACACTGAAGCTTTCTTT,CASSLISRGMNTEAFF
TRBJ1-2,TRBV5-1,NA,TRBD1,14,TGCGCCAGCAGCCCCCGGGACAGTACTCCTGGCTACACCTTC,CASSPRDSTPGYTF
TRBJ1-2,TRBV29-1,NA,TRBD1,15,TGCAGCGTTGAAGATCTAAGGACAGGGCCCTATGGCTACACCTTC,CSVEDLRTGPYGYTF
TRBJ2-1,TRBV9,NA,TRBD2,16,TGTGCCAGCAGCGTAGCTGGCGGGGGGGCGTACAATGAGCAGTTCTTC,CASSVAGGGAYNEQFF
TRBJ1-5,TRBV19,NA,TRBD1,19,TGTGCCAGTAGTATAGATCGTTGGACAGGGGATTCACGCAATCAGCCCCAGCATTTT,CASSIDRWTGDSRNQPQHF
TRBJ2-7,TRBV4-2,NA,NA,15,TGTGCCAGCAGCCAAGATTTGAGCGACCCCTACGAGCAGTACTTC,CASSQDLSDPYEQYF
TRBJ2-3,TRBV24-1,NA,NA,14,TGTGCCACCAGTGATCTGAAAGGGGCAGATACGCAGTATTTT,CATSDLKGADTQYF
TRBJ2-1,TRBV4-3,NA,TRBD2,17,TGCGCCAGCAGCCAAGATTTGCTAGCGGGGGGCCACAATGAGCAGTTCTTC,CASSQDLLAGGHNEQFF
TRBJ2-7,TRBV7-2,NA,TRBD1,14,TGTGCCAGCAGAGAGACAGGGGATTTCCCCGAGCAGTACTTC,CASRETGDFPEQYF